This TCR beta chain was recovered during a study of PD-L1 blockade in urothelial cancer. Study details: Twenty-five of 29 patients were men who had bladder-origin urothelial cancer. A median blood sample held around 150,000 T cells and under 85,000 unique TCRs.

Each PCR reaction had synthetic TCR analog templates spiked into it. Profiled with immunoSEQ multiplex PCR; TCRdb holds only in-frame clones, not every one. This sample has 70,000 or so clones, with 80% to 90% found just once. Between 1 and 8 samples per patient were obtained, pretreatment and on-treatment. J gave up 7 bases and V 2 bases, and 9 bases lay outside the gene matches. The CDR3 consists of 14 residues. Germline-derived CDR1 and CDR2 are GTSNPN and SVGIG (reference sequence). The rearrangement links TRBV30 to TRBJ2-7; TRBD2 matches 9 bases. The sequenced sample was PBMCs, obtained around atezolizumab (anti-PD-L1) treatment. The sequence was obtained from a man aged 70 or older with urothelial cancer. The CDR3, as DNA: TGTGCCTGGAGTCCCCTAGCGGGATCTTCGGAGCAGTACTTC. Translated: CAWSPLAGSSEQYF.